This T cell receptor (beta chain) appears in the sequencing data of a study of post-analysis software for immune sequencing data. Unique molecular identifiers featured in each of the TCR beta cDNA libraries. TCRdb re-called the PCR reads with MiXCR, one entry per CDR3 protein. The repertoire holds 650,000 to 850,000 distinct CDR3 sequences, with approximately 57% as singletons. General study findings and limits: People with multiple sclerosis had a significantly lower normalized Chao1 diversity than controls did.

A word on this clonotype: Antigen: not known.

The specimen was blood. This receptor was obtained from a girl between 5 and 17 years old with multiple sclerosis.

For the CDR3, the DNA is TGTGCCAGCAGGAAGGCCCAACCCCATTCACCCCTCCACTTT. Protein sequence: CASRKAQPHSPLHF. This chain uses TRBV14 with TRBJ1-6; D gene unclear. The CDR3 has 14 residues. CDR1 and CDR2 (germline): SGHDN, FVKESK. Trimming cost V 6 bases and J 8 bases, with 14 bases left between them. Looking up the rest from reference TRBV14 and TRBJ1-6 gives the full variable domain: EAGVTQFPSHSVIEKGQTVTLRCDPISGHDNLYWYRRVMGKEIKFLLHFVKESKQDESGMPNNRFLAERTGGTYSTLKVQPAELEDSGVYFCASRKAQPHSPLHFGNGTRLTVT.